The T cell receptor beta chain under discussion was sequenced for a study of cytomegalovirus exposure and HLA in healthy donors. Study-wide results and caveats: The study carried out a later analysis of TCR beta sequences. It associated some 17,000 of them with specific HLA alleles at a false discovery rate of 0.05.

Germline assignment: CDR1 LGHNA and CDR2 YNFKEQ. This CDR3 is 15 amino acids long. V was shortened by 0 bases and J by 3 bases, with 12 bases between the two germline ends. This clone was observed a few times. Its antigen is currently unknown. The PCR made use of 60 Vbeta and 13 Jbeta primers. Using immunoSEQ multiplex PCR, the repertoire was profiled, and TCRdb retains in-frame clones only, with some absent. Found here are 150,000 to 200,000 clones, around 79% of them singletons; the top ten hold roughly 1.6%. The receptor's source is a woman aged 45 to 65 in good health and CMV-seronegative. V is TRBV4-2 and J is TRBJ2-7, with a possible D match to TRBD2 (6 bases). Sequenced: PBMCs. This CDR3 reads CASSQDSGAFYEQYF. The DNA for the CDR3 is TGTGCCAGCAGCCAAGACTCGGGAGCCTTCTACGAGCAGTACTTC.